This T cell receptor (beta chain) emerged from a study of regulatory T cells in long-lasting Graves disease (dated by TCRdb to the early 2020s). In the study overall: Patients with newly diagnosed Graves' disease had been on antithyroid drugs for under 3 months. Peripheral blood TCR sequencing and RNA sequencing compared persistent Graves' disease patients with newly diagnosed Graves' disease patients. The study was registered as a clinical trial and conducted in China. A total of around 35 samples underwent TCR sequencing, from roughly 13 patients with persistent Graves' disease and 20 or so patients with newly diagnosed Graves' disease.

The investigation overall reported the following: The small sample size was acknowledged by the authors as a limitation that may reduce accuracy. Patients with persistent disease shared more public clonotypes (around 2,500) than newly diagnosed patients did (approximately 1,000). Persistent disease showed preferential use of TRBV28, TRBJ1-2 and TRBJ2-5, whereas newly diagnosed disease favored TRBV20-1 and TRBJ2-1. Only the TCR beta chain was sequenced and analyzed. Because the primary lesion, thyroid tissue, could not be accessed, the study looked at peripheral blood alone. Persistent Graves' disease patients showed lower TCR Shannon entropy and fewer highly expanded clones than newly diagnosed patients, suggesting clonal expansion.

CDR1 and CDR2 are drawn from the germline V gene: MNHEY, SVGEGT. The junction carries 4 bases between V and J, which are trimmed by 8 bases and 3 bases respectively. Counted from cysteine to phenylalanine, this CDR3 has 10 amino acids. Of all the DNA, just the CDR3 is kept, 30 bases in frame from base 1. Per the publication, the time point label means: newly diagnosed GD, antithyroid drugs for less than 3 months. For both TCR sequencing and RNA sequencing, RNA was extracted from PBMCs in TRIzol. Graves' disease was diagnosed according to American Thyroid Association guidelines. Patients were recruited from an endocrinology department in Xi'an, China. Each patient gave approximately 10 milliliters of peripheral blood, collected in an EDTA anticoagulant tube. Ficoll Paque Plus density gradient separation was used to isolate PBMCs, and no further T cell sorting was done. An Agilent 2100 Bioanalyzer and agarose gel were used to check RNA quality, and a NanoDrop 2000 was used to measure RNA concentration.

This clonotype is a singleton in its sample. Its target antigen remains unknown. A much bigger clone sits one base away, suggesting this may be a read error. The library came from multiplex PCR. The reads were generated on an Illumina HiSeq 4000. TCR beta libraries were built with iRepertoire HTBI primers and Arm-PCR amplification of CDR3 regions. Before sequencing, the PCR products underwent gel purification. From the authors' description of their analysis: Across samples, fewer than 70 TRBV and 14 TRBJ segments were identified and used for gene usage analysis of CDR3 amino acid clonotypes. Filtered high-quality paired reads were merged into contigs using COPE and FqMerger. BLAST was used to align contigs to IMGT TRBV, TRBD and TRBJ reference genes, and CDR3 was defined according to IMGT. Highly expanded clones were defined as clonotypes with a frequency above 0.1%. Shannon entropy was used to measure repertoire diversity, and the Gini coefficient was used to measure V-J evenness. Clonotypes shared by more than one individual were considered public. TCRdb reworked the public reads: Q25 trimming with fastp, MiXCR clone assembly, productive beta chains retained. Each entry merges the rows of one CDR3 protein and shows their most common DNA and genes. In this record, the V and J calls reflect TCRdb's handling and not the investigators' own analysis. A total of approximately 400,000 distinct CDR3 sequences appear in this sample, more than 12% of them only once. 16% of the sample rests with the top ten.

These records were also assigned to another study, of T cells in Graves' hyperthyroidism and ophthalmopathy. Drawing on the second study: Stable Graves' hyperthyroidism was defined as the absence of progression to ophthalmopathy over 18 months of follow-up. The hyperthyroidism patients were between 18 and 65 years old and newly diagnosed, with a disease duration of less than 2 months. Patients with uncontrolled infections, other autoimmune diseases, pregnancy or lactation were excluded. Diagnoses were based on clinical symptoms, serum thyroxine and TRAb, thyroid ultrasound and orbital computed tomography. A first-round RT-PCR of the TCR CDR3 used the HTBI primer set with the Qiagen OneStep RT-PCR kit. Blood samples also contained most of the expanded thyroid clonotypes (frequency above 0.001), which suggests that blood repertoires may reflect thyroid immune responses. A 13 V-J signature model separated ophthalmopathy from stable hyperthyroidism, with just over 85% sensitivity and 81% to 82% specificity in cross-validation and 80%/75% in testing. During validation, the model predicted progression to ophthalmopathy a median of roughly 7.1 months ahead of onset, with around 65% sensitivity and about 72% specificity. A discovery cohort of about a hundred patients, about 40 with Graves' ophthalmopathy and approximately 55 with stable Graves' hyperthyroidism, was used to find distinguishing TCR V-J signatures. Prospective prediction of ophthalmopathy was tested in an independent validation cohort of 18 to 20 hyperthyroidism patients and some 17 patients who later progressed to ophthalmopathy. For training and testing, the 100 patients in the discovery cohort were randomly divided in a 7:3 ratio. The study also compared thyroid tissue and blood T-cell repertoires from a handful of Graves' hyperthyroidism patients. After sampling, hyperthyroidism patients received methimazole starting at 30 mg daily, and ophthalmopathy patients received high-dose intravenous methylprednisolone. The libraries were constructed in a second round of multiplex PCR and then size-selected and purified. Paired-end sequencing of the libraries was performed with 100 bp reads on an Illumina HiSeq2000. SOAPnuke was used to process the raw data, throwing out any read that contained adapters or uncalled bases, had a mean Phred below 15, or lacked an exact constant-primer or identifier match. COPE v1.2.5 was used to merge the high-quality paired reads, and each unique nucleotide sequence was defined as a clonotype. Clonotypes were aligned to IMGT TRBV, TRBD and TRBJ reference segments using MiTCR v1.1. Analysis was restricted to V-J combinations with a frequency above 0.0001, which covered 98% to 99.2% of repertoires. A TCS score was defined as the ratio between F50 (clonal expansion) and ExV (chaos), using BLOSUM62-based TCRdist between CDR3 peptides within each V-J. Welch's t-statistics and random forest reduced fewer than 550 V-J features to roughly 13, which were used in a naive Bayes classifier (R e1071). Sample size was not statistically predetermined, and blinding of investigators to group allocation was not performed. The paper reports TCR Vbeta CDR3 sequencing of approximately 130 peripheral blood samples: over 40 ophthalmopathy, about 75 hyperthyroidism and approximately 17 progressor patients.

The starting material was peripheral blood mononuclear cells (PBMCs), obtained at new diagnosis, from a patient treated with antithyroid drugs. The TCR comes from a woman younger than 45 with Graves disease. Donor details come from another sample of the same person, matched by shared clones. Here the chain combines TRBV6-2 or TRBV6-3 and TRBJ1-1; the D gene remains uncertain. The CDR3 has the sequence CASGDTEAFF. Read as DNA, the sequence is TGTGCCAGCGGGGACACTGAAGCTTTCTTT.